A single sample gave rise to the 21 T cell receptor beta chains below, sequenced in a study of T-cell memory formation after mild COVID-19 (dated by TCRdb to the early 2020s). The library relied on 5' RACE. Instrument on record: Illumina NovaSeq 6000. The public reads were reprocessed in TCRdb via fastp at Q25 and MiXCR, keeping in-frame beta chains. Each CDR3 protein gets just one entry, which takes the most common genes and DNA from the rows behind it. In all, the sample holds roughly 100,000 distinct CDR3 sequences, and around an eighth of those were seen once. The ten biggest clones cover around 25% of the sample. The sample was PBMCs or a T cell subset sorted from them (not recorded which). All receptors come from an adult woman who had mild COVID-19 (a few samples of this study predate the infection). The sample titles of this study are shuffled in the database, so cell type and time point are left out; the donor was told from shared clones.

The V gene is TRBV10-3, the J gene TRBJ2-3; D is perhaps TRBD2 (7 bases). The V end was cut by 6 bases, the J end by 6 bases, with 16 bases between. This CDR3 contains 14 residues. CDR1 and CDR2 from the germline V gene are ENHRY and SYGVKD. CDR3 amino acids: CAISRGATGDTQYF. The CDR3 coding sequence is TGTGCCATCAGCCGGGGGGCCACCGGGGATACGCAGTATTTT.

In its sample, this clonotype was seen a few times. This sequence joins TRBV21-1 and TRBJ2-5. TRBV21-1 is designated a pseudogene. CDR3 length: 10 residues. The CDR3 loop reads CASSKGHLNF. The CDR3 DNA sequence: TGTGCCAGCAGCAAAGGGCACCTGAACTTC.

The chain employs TRBV4-2 and TRBJ1-1, with D unclear. CDR3 length equals 13 residues. Germline values: CDR1 LGHNA, CDR2 YNFKEQ. V lost 0 bases and J lost 5, with 7 bases in between. CDR3 bases: TGTGCCAGCAGCCAAGATCCAGGAACTGAAGCTTTCTTT. Protein sequence: CASSQDPGTEAFF.

The chain links TRBV12-3 or TRBV12-4 to TRBJ2-3; D unclear. V was pared by 6 bases and J by 4 bases, with 17 bases between. The length of the CDR3 is 15 residues. CDR3: CASRDSSSGADTQYF. In nucleotides, the CDR3 is TGTGCCAGCAGGGATAGCAGCTCTGGGGCAGATACGCAGTATTTT.

V usage is TRBV6-1 and J usage is TRBJ2-1; 11 bases fit TRBD2. Germline CDR1 is MNHNS and CDR2 is SASEGT. V trimming: 1 base; J trimming: 12 bases; junction bases outside the gene matches: 8. CDR3 length equals 15 residues. The CDR3 sequence is CASSEETSGSGGQFF. In DNA form, the CDR3 reads TGTGCCAGCAGTGAAGAAACTAGCGGGAGCGGGGGGCAGTTCTTC.

This chain uses TRBV5-1 with TRBJ2-2; D is unclear. Trimming removed 0 bases at V and 3 bases at J, with 6 bases between. This CDR3 has 14 residues. The germline V gene has CDR1 SGHRS and CDR2 YFSETQ. The CDR3 region has the DNA TGCGCCAGCAGCTTGGACGGTGACACCGGGGAGCTGTTTTTT. Translating it yields CASSLDGDTGELFF.

The chain recombines TRBV20-1 with TRBJ2-3; 10 bases match TRBD2. Germline lookup yields CDR1 DFQATT and CDR2 SNEGSKA (reference sequence). V was pared by 3 bases and J by 1 base, with 13 bases of the junction left unmatched. The CDR3 sequence is 18 residues long. In DNA form, the CDR3 reads TGCAGTGCTAGCGGGTTGTCTAGCGGGGGCGGGGGCACAGATACGCAGTATTTT. This codes for CSASGLSSGGGGTDTQYF.

In its sample, this clonotype was seen once. This chain uses TRBV7-9 with TRBJ2-3; TRBD2 agrees at 7 bases. Germline loops: CDR1 SEHNR, CDR2 FQNEAQ (reference sequence). The CDR3 loop spans 16 amino acids. The trim removed 4 bases at V and 1 base at J, leaving 8 bases unmatched. The CDR3 sequence is CASSSKRTRGTDTQYF. The CDR3 DNA reads as TGTGCCAGCAGCTCGAAACGGACTAGGGGCACAGATACGCAGTATTTT.

This chain uses TRBV3-1 with TRBJ2-5; D may be TRBD1 (6 bases). With 2 bases removed from V and 5 bases from J, the gap between germline ends came to 18 bases. The CDR3 has 16 residues. CDR1 and CDR2 (germline): LGHDT, YNNKEL (reference sequence). For the CDR3, the DNA is TGTGCCAGCAGCCAATACCGGGACAACCGGCAGGAGACCCAGTACTTC. Its protein product is CASSQYRDNRQETQYF.

This clonotype was counted between two and nine times. The chain carries TRBV7-2 and TRBJ2-3; D gene uncertain. The CDR3 extends over 17 amino acids. V lost 1 base and J 1 base, leaving 15 bases between the germline ends. The V gene's germline CDR1 is SGHTA and CDR2 FQGNSA. The CDR3 protein is CASSLDATHSGTDTQYF. In nucleotides, the CDR3 is TGTGCCAGCAGCTTAGATGCGACCCACTCCGGCACAGATACGCAGTATTTT. Combining the CDR3 with reference TRBV7-2 and TRBJ2-3 gives the whole variable domain GAGVSQSPSNKVTEKGKDVELRCDPISGHTALYWYRQSLGQGLEFLIYFQGNSAPDKSGLPSDRFSAERTGGSVSTLTIQRTQQEDSAVYLCASSLDATHSGTDTQYFGPGTRLTVL.

CDR3 loop: CATSGKVQGLGEQYF. The DNA of the CDR3 is TGTGCCACCAGCGGAAAGGTTCAGGGGTTGGGGGAGCAGTACTTC. V gene TRBV15 combines with J gene TRBJ2-7, with a possible D match to TRBD1 (6 bases). Trimming shortened V by 5 bases and J by 7 bases, and 21 bases separated the two germline ends. The germline V gene has CDR1 LNHNV and CDR2 YYDKDF (reference sequence). The CDR3 length is 15 residues. Filled out from reference TRBV15 and TRBJ2-7, the complete variable domain reads DAMVIQNPRYQVTQFGKPVTLSCSQTLNHNVMYWYQQKSSQAPKLLFHYYDKDFNNEADTPDNFQSRRPNTSFCFLDIRSPGLGDTAMYLCATSGKVQGLGEQYFGPGTRLTVT.

The sample holds a few counts of this clonotype. V and J are TRBV11-3 and TRBJ2-3; D may correspond to TRBD1 or TRBD2 (6 bases each). The germline V and J ends were trimmed by 0 bases and 2 bases, with 18 bases remaining between them. Germline V gives CDR1 SGHNT, CDR2 YENEEA. This CDR3 has 18 amino acids. CDR3 residues: CASSLDHLRGQTTDTQYF. CDR3 bases: TGTGCCAGCAGCTTAGATCATTTACGGGGGCAGACCACAGATACGCAGTATTTT.

The chain is built from TRBV6-5 and TRBJ1-5; 11 bases line up with TRBD1. The V and J ends lost 6 bases and 0 bases, in that order; junction bases with no gene match: 7. The CDR3 has 17 amino acids. The germline V gene has CDR1 MNHEY and CDR2 SVGAGI. The CDR3 nucleotides read TGTGCCAGCAGCCCGGGACAGGGGGTAAATAGCAATCAGCCCCAGCATTTT. Residues: CASSPGQGVNSNQPQHF.

Only a few counts were recorded for this clonotype. The chain links TRBV20-1 to TRBJ2-5; 8 bases fit TRBD1. The trim removed 3 bases at V and 1 base at J, leaving 1 base unmatched. The CDR3 contains 13 residues. Germline-derived CDR1 and CDR2 are DFQATT and SNEGSKA (reference sequence). The CDR3 bases are TGCAGTGCTAGGACAGGGGCCCAAGAGACCCAGTACTTC. This translates into CSARTGAQETQYF.

The chain combines TRBV30 with TRBJ1-3; D might be TRBD1 (5 bases). V lost 1 base and J lost 8, with 12 bases in between. CDR1 is GTSNPN, CDR2 SVGIG, per germline (reference sequence). The CDR3 is made up of 13 amino acids. CDR3 nucleotide sequence: TGTGCCTGGAGTGAAGGAACAGGCCACACCATATATTTT. This translates into CAWSEGTGHTIYF.

In its sample, this clonotype was seen a few times. V gene TRBV5-1 combines with J gene TRBJ2-3; a possible D gene is TRBD2 (5 bases). The V gene's germline CDR1 is SGHRS and CDR2 YFSETQ. The CDR3 has 16 amino acids. With 0 bases removed from V and 2 bases from J, the gap between germline ends came to 13 bases. The CDR3 protein is CASSLVGVATTDTQYF. CDR3 coding DNA: TGCGCCAGCAGCTTGGTAGGCGTAGCGACCACAGATACGCAGTATTTT.

The chain couples TRBV4-1 to TRBJ2-3; 7 nucleotides agree with TRBD2. The ends lost 3 bases at V and 1 base at J; junction bases unmatched: 4. This CDR3 contains 15 residues. In germline, CDR1 is MGHRA, CDR2 YSYEKL. The CDR3 protein is CASSQYRGGTDTQYF. The CDR3, as DNA: TGCGCCAGCAGCCAGTACCGGGGGGGCACAGATACGCAGTATTTT.

As DNA, the CDR3 is TGTGCCAGCACCCGACTAGACACCTCCTACGAGCAGTACTTC. Protein sequence: CASTRLDTSYEQYF. The chain links TRBV7-9 to TRBJ2-7, with TRBD2 as a possible D gene (6 bases). The CDR3 is 14 amino acids. Germline V gives CDR1 SEHNR, CDR2 FQNEAQ (reference sequence). V lost 7 bases and J lost 0, with 13 bases in between.

This clonotype was counted ten times or more. The chain carries TRBV27 and TRBJ2-5, with unresolved D. Trimming removed 3 bases from V and 0 bases from J, with 8 bases in between. Germline-derived CDR1 and CDR2 are MNHEY and SMNVEV (reference sequence). The CDR3 spans 14 residues. The CDR3 loop is CASSLEPYQETQYF. The CDR3 region has the DNA TGTGCCAGCAGTTTGGAACCGTACCAAGAGACCCAGTACTTC.

This clonotype was seen a few times. The chain links TRBV4-1 to TRBJ2-7, with D unclear. Germline lookup yields CDR1 MGHRA and CDR2 YSYEKL. Trimming took 4 bases from V and 5 from J, leaving 18 bases between them. The CDR3 has 15 residues. The CDR3 reads CASSPGPTLIDEQYF. DNA for the CDR3: TGCGCCAGCAGCCCCGGACCAACCCTCATCGACGAGCAGTACTTC.

A few counts support this clonotype. The J gene is TRBJ2-3, the V gene TRBV29-1; 7 nucleotides agree with TRBD1. CDR1 and CDR2 (germline): SQVTM, ANQGSEA. CDR3 length: 17 residues. V lost 6 bases and J lost 8; bases outside the gene matches: 23. The CDR3 region has the DNA TGCAGCGTGGTACAAAGCCGGGACAGTACCCCTTACGGTACGCAGTATTTT. Translation gives CSVVQSRDSTPYGTQYF.